Listed below are T cell receptor beta chains from one sample, sequenced in a study of blood T cells in healthy people across ages. TCRdb used MiXCR to reprocess the 5' RACE reads, holding one entry per CDR3 protein. This table holds fewer than 600,000 distinct CDR3 sequences, about a quarter found once. This sample was shared with a second study, whose subject was T cells of mothers and their children.

Sequencing was performed on blood. These TCRs come from a boy younger than 10 in good health. The CDR3 runs from the conserved cysteine through the conserved F or W. Clone sizes are given selectively: once, few, many, or a class where the clone is expanded.

clone_size	v_call	j_call	cdr3_aa
-	TRBV29-1	TRBJ1-1	CSVVPGSGLNTEAFF
-	TRBV20-1	TRBJ1-4	CSAEDRGIGEKLFF
few	TRBV5-1	TRBJ1-1	CASSVGYPGIRTEAFF
few	TRBV12-3/TRBV12-4	-	CASSLGMAEETQYF
-	TRBV6-2/TRBV6-3	TRBJ2-2	CASSRHQGLGTGELFF
-	TRBV20-1	TRBJ1-1	CSARGQGKTTEAFF
once	TRBV7-9	TRBJ2-3	CASSRPTSGGSDTRYF
-	TRBV9	TRBJ1-1	CASSVAPENTEAFF
many	TRBV7-2	TRBJ2-2	CASSDERGMTANTGELFF
few	TRBV7-6	TRBJ1-5	CASSVSDSNQPQHF
few	TRBV7-9	TRBJ2-5	CASRREGIRETQYF
-	TRBV20-1	TRBJ2-7	CSARSGRAREYF
-	TRBV7-2	TRBJ2-7	CASRYRDRSSYEQYF
-	TRBV12-3/TRBV12-4	TRBJ2-1	CASSLAGLAVFEQFF
few	TRBV6-2/TRBV6-3	TRBJ2-3	CASSYSTVGSGHHTDTQYF
few	TRBV3-1	-	CASSQDGQINEQFF
-	TRBV4-1	TRBJ1-1	CASSQEETVNTEAFF
-	TRBV7-9	TRBJ2-2	CASSSRAGVDLNTGELFF
few	TRBV3-1	TRBJ2-7	CASSPAASGSYEQYF
-	TRBV12-3/TRBV12-4	TRBJ2-7	CASRGQGPYEQYF
-	TRBV27	TRBJ2-7	CASSLQGTGYEQYF
-	TRBV25-1	TRBJ1-3	CASSDPRDVGNTIYF
-	TRBV30	TRBJ1-2	CAWSSDYGYTF
-	TRBV12-3/TRBV12-4	TRBJ2-1	CASSQGATYNEQFF
-	TRBV6-1	TRBJ1-2	CASSDSAYGYTF
-	TRBV7-2	TRBJ2-3	CASRGTSGSGTDTQYF
-	TRBV3-1	TRBJ2-1	CASSPGRVDYRDEQFF